These 27 T cell receptor beta chains originate from one sample sequenced in a study of cytomegalovirus exposure and HLA in healthy donors. Sequenced by immunoSEQ multiplex PCR; TCRdb stores in-frame clones only, minus some. This table holds 100,000 to 150,000 clones, about 93% found once. Sequenced material: PBMCs. The receptors were sampled from a woman between 18 and 29 years old in good health and CMV-seronegative.

The chain recombines TRBV4-2 with TRBJ1-1, with TRBD1 matching 7 bases. The germline gives CDR1 LGHNA, CDR2 YNFKEQ. The trim removed 1 base at V and 3 bases at J, leaving 5 bases unmatched. The CDR3 is made up of 15 amino acids. CDR3 sequence reads: CASSQVGQGDTEAFF. The CDR3 coding sequence is TGTGCCAGCAGCCAAGTTGGGCAGGGGGACACTGAAGCTTTCTTT.

This sequence joins TRBV2 and TRBJ2-7; D gene ambiguous. Germline CDR1 reads SNHLY; CDR2 reads FYNNEI. The CDR3 contains 13 residues. The germline V and J ends were trimmed by 2 bases and 2 bases, with 7 bases remaining between them. This CDR3 reads CASSELGTYEQYF. Written as DNA, the CDR3 is TGTGCCAGCAGTGAATTGGGCACCTACGAGCAGTACTTC. Filled out from reference TRBV2 and TRBJ2-7, the complete variable domain reads EPEVTQTPSHQVTQMGQEVILRCVPISNHLYFYWYRQILGQKVEFLVSFYNNEISEKSEIFDDQFSVERPDGSNFTLKIRSTKLEDSAMYFCASSELGTYEQYFGPGTRLTVT.

V gene TRBV9 combines with J gene TRBJ1-4; no firm D call. The CDR3 loop spans 15 amino acids. Trimming shortened V by 3 bases and J by 0 bases, and 9 bases separated the two germline ends. The germline gives CDR1 SGDLS, CDR2 YYNGEE. The CDR3 protein is CASSATGTTNEKLFF. DNA for the CDR3: TGTGCCAGCAGCGCGACCGGGACAACTAATGAAAAACTGTTTTTT.

The chain couples TRBV7-2 to TRBJ2-7; D is perhaps TRBD1 (6 bases). Germline CDR1 reads SGHTA; CDR2 reads FQGNSA. The CDR3 has 16 amino acids. V was pared by 3 bases and J by 0 bases, with 15 bases between. The CDR3 spells CASSFNPQDSSYEQYF. Here the CDR3 DNA reads TGTGCCAGCAGCTTCAACCCTCAGGACAGCTCCTACGAGCAGTACTTC.

The CDR3 loop reads CAWSDSTVFGQFF. The DNA for the CDR3 is TGTGCCTGGAGTGATAGTACGGTTTTCGGGCAGTTCTTC. The chain is built from TRBV30 and TRBJ2-1; D gene uncertain. This CDR3 contains 13 residues. Per germline, CDR1 GTSNPN and CDR2 SVGIG (reference sequence). Trimming took 1 base from V and 12 from J, leaving 16 bases between them.

This chain links TRBV6-1 with TRBJ2-3, with TRBD2 as a possible D gene (6 bases). Germline CDR1 MNHNS, CDR2 SASEGT. The length of the CDR3 is 14 residues. V was pared by 2 bases and J by 11 bases, with 17 bases between. The CDR3 loop is CASSEMGEVRRQYF. CDR3 sequence (DNA): TGTGCCAGCAGTGAAATGGGGGAGGTCAGGCGGCAGTATTTT.

The V gene is TRBV5-4, the J gene TRBJ2-1; unclear D gene. Germline V gene sequence: CDR1 SGHNT, CDR2 YYREEE (reference sequence). V lost 2 bases, J lost 6 bases, and 15 bases lay in between. The CDR3 has 15 residues. CDR3 nucleotide sequence: TGTGCCAGCAGCTTTTCAAAAAGTACAATCAATGAGCAGTTCTTC. Translating it yields CASSFSKSTINEQFF.

This rearrangement joins TRBV7-2 to TRBJ2-2, with 7 bases fitting TRBD2. Germline trimming cut 0 bases from V and 4 bases from J; bases unmatched to any gene: 11. CDR1 and CDR2 (germline): SGHTA, FQGNSA. The CDR3 is made up of 18 amino acids. DNA of the CDR3: TGTGCCAGCAGCTTAGCCCCCGGCGGGAGAGGCGGCACCGGGGAGCTGTTTTTT. Protein sequence: CASSLAPGGRGGTGELFF.

The chain links TRBV7-6 to TRBJ2-7; the match to TRBD2 covers 7 bases. J lost 0 bases, V lost 5 bases, and 16 bases had no gene match. This CDR3 region has 18 residues. CDR1 is SGHVS and CDR2 is FNYEAQ in the germline V gene. The CDR3, as DNA: TGTGCCAGCAGCGAAACCGGGCCCTTCCAGCGGGGCTCCTACGAGCAGTACTTC. It codes for CASSETGPFQRGSYEQYF.

V usage is TRBV4-2 and J usage is TRBJ2-1, with 7 bases fitting TRBD1. Germline lookup yields CDR1 LGHNA and CDR2 YNFKEQ. The CDR3 has 17 amino acids. After removal of 4 bases from V and 5 bases from J, the junction contained 14 bases not matched to a gene. CDR3 coding DNA: TGTGCCAGCAGCCCGAAGACAGGGCAAGCTACTAACAATGAGCAGTTCTTC. Protein sequence: CASSPKTGQATNNEQFF.

The chain has TRBV19 and TRBJ1-2, with a weak D call TRBD1 (5 bases). The CDR3 extends over 13 amino acids. Germline CDR1 is LNHDA and CDR2 is SQIVND (reference sequence). With 5 bases removed from V and 3 bases from J, the gap between germline ends came to 10 bases. CDR3 residues: CASSEGADYGYTF. The CDR3, as DNA: TGTGCCAGTAGTGAAGGGGCCGACTATGGCTACACCTTC.

The chain uses TRBV2 and TRBJ1-1, with 7 bases fitting TRBD1. V gave up 10 bases and J gave up 0 bases; unmatched junction bases: 8. The CDR3 sequence is 14 residues long. Germline V lookup: CDR1 SNHLY, CDR2 FYNNEI. CDR3 sequence reads: CATRQGGMNTEAFF. CDR3 nucleotide sequence: TGTGCCACCCGACAGGGTGGGATGAACACTGAAGCTTTCTTT.

The count of this clone is one. CDR3 sequence (DNA): TGTGCCAGCAGCCGCACTAGCTGGGATCGCACAGATACGCAGTATTTT. Residues: CASSRTSWDRTDTQYF. This sequence joins TRBV11-2 and TRBJ2-3; possibly TRBD2 for D (6 bases). Per germline, CDR1 SGHAT and CDR2 FQNNGV. V lost 5 bases and J 1 base, leaving 16 bases between the germline ends. CDR3 length: 16 residues.

This chain connects TRBV5-1 to TRBJ2-1, with 10 bases lining up with TRBD2. The germline V gene encodes CDR1 SGHRS and CDR2 YFSETQ. The CDR3 is made up of 13 amino acids. V was pared by 8 bases and J by 4 bases, with 3 bases of the junction left unmatched. In DNA form, the CDR3 reads TGCGCCAGTACTAGCGGGACATACAATGAGCAGTTCTTC. This codes for CASTSGTYNEQFF.

This sequence joins TRBV28 and TRBJ2-2, with 9 bases aligning to TRBD1. The CDR3 has 16 amino acids. Germline CDR1 and CDR2: MDHEN and SYDVKM. V lost 3 bases and J lost 5; bases outside the gene matches: 7. This chain's CDR3 is CASSFAGTGNTGELFF. In DNA form, the CDR3 reads TGTGCCAGCAGTTTTGCCGGGACAGGGAATACCGGGGAGCTGTTTTTT.

The V and J genes are TRBV28 and TRBJ1-2; TRBD1 aligns across 11 bases. In germline, CDR1 is MDHEN, CDR2 SYDVKM. J gave up 5 bases and V 4 bases, and 6 bases lay outside the gene matches. The CDR3 has 15 amino acids. The CDR3 reads CASSSGQGARYGYTF. The CDR3 DNA reads TGTGCCAGCAGTTCAGGACAGGGGGCAAGGTATGGCTACACCTTC.

The rearrangement uses TRBV28 and TRBJ2-7; D is unresolved. This CDR3 has 13 residues. Trimming removed 3 bases from V and 0 bases from J, with 6 bases in between. Per germline, CDR1 MDHEN and CDR2 SYDVKM. For the CDR3, the DNA is TGTGCCAGCAGTTTTGATAGCTCCTACGAGCAGTACTTC. Its translation is CASSFDSSYEQYF.

The chain uses TRBV7-9 and TRBJ2-7, with D perhaps TRBD2 (5 bases). The CDR3 is 14 amino acids. CDR1 SEHNR and CDR2 FQNEAQ come from the germline V gene (reference sequence). V gave up 7 bases and J gave up 3 bases, with 16 bases separating them. The CDR3 here is CASTPKGEIYEQYF. The CDR3 DNA follows: TGTGCCAGCACCCCGAAGGGAGAAATCTACGAGCAGTACTTC.

The J gene is TRBJ1-1, the V gene TRBV6-5, with a tentative D call TRBD1 (5 bases). CDR1 MNHEY and CDR2 SVGAGI come from the germline V gene. The CDR3 runs 13 residues. Trimming shortened V by 3 bases and J by 4 bases, and 9 bases separated the two germline ends. The CDR3 region is CASSYRGGTEAFF. The CDR3 region has the DNA TGTGCCAGCAGTTATAGGGGAGGCACTGAAGCTTTCTTT.

The V call is TRBV5-4, the J call TRBJ1-4, with D uncertain. This CDR3 is built from 14 residues. CDR1 and CDR2 (germline): SGHNT, YYREEE (reference sequence). V was pared by 2 bases and J by 2 bases, with 7 bases between. CDR3 nucleotide sequence: TGTGCCAGCAGCTTCGAGTTGACTAATGAAAAACTGTTTTTT. Protein: CASSFELTNEKLFF.

This rearrangement joins TRBV5-1 to TRBJ2-3; D not resolved. The V and J ends lost 0 bases and 2 bases respectively, with 10 bases between them. Germline assignment: CDR1 SGHRS and CDR2 YFSETQ. There are 15 residues in the CDR3. The CDR3 DNA reads TGCGCCAGCAGCTTGGACGGAGCCCTCACAGATACGCAGTATTTT. Translation gives CASSLDGALTDTQYF.

This chain links TRBV6-5 with TRBJ2-1; 9 bases match TRBD1. CDR1 is MNHEY, CDR2 SVGAGI, per germline. With 6 bases clipped from V and 8 bases from J, the junction kept 11 bases outside the gene matches. The CDR3 is made up of 15 amino acids. The CDR3 coding sequence is TGTGCCAGCAGCCTGACCGGACAGGGGAACTATGAGCAGTTCTTC. This encodes CASSLTGQGNYEQFF.

The chain joins TRBV5-1 to TRBJ1-5; TRBD1 matches at 10 bases. This CDR3 comprises 17 residues. Germline V gene lookup returns CDR1 SGHRS and CDR2 YFSETQ. Losses at the gene ends were 0 bases for V and 5 bases for J; bases not matched to a gene: 8. The CDR3, as DNA: TGCGCCAGCAGCTTGGGTTTACCCGGGACAGGGGATCAGCCCCAGCATTTT. Translation gives CASSLGLPGTGDQPQHF.

As DNA, the CDR3 is TGCGCCAGCAGCTTAACAGGGGGGACTGAAGCTTTCTTT. Translation: CASSLTGGTEAFF. The rearrangement uses TRBV4-1 and TRBJ1-1; 8 positions agree with TRBD1. Germline CDR1 is MGHRA and CDR2 is YSYEKL. There are 13 residues in the CDR3. The J segment lost 5 bases and the V segment lost 5 bases, leaving 4 bases of the junction unmatched.

This chain connects TRBV16 to TRBJ2-5; possible D gene TRBD1, 6 bases. This CDR3 contains 15 residues. Germline assignment: CDR1 KGHSY and CDR2 FQNENV. V gave up 2 bases and J gave up 0 bases, with 10 bases separating them. This CDR3 reads CASSQGTSNQETQYF. CDR3 in DNA: TGTGCCAGCAGCCAAGGGACAAGCAACCAAGAGACCCAGTACTTC.

The rearrangement uses TRBV28 and TRBJ1-4, with 8 nucleotides matching TRBD1. Per germline, CDR1 MDHEN and CDR2 SYDVKM. The V gene end was trimmed by 4 bases and the J gene end by 7 bases; junction bases not matched to a gene: 5. The CDR3 covers 14 residues. CDR3 in DNA: TGTGCCAGCAGTTACAGGGGGGAGAGTGAAAAACTGTTTTTT. As protein: CASSYRGESEKLFF. Drawing the rest from reference TRBV28 and TRBJ1-4, the complete variable domain is DVKVTQSSRYLVKRTGEKVFLECVQDMDHENMFWYRQDPGLGLRLIYFSYDVKMKEKGDIPEGYSVSREKKERFSLILESASTNQTSMYLCASSYRGESEKLFFGSGTQLSVL.

The chain carries TRBV6-1 and TRBJ2-1, with TRBD2 matching over 7 bases. V lost 3 bases, J lost 4 bases, and 9 bases stayed unmatched. The CDR3 contains 16 residues. Looked up from germline, CDR1 is MNHNS and CDR2 is SASEGT. The DNA of the CDR3 is TGTGCCAGCAGTGACCATACTAGCGCGACTTACAATGAGCAGTTCTTC. Protein product: CASSDHTSATYNEQFF.